The next 13 T cell receptor beta chains were all read from a single sample in a study of blood T cell repertoires in COVID-19. Method: immunoSEQ multiplex PCR; TCRdb's copy keeps in-frame clones and lacks some. The repertoire holds 150,000 to 200,000 clones, with approximately 85% as singletons. What was sequenced was PBMCs or T cells enriched from blood (not recorded which). These TCRs come from a woman aged 25 to 39 who had recovered from COVID-19.

CDR3 bases: TGTGCCAGCAGCTATCGATCGACAGGGCTCTCCTACAATGAGCAGTTCTTC. Translation: CASSYRSTGLSYNEQFF. The rearrangement links TRBV14 to TRBJ2-1, with TRBD1 matching 7 bases. The germline CDR1 and CDR2 sequences are SGHDN and FVKESK. The CDR3 consists of 17 residues. The ends lost 5 bases at V and 0 bases at J; junction bases unmatched: 10.

J is TRBJ2-5 and V is TRBV5-5; D not resolved. Trimming removed 1 base from V and 5 bases from J, with 9 bases in between. The CDR3 is 13 residues long. From germline, CDR1 is SGHKS and CDR2 YYEKEE (reference sequence). CDR3 coding DNA: TGTGCCAGCAGCTTGTGGAGTCTGGAGACCCAGTACTTC. Protein sequence: CASSLWSLETQYF.

The genes are TRBV4-1 and TRBJ2-3; TRBD1 is a possible D gene (5 bases). Germline V gene data show CDR1 as MGHRA and CDR2 as YSYEKL. There are 18 residues in the CDR3. Trimming pared 4 bases from V and 2 bases from J, leaving 22 bases between. CDR3 nucleotides: TGCGCCAGCAGCCCTGAGGACATTTCCGAAACTTTCACAGATACGCAGTATTTT. Protein product: CASSPEDISETFTDTQYF.

This clone was seen only a few times. The rearrangement links TRBV28 to TRBJ1-5, with TRBD1 matching 9 bases. The V gene's germline CDR1 is MDHEN and CDR2 SYDVKM. V dropped 2 bases and J dropped 5; count of bases not matched to a gene: 10. This CDR3 contains 17 residues. The CDR3 reads CASSLVGTGRIHQPQHF. The CDR3 DNA reads TGTGCCAGCAGTTTAGTTGGGACAGGGAGAATTCATCAGCCCCAGCATTTT.

V and J are TRBV10-3 and TRBJ2-5, with 9 bases identical to TRBD1. The CDR3 extends over 13 amino acids. The V and J ends lost 6 bases and 4 bases, in that order; junction bases with no gene match: 3. CDR1 and CDR2 from the germline V gene are ENHRY and SYGVKD. The CDR3, as DNA: TGTGCCATCAGCCGGGACAGGGCAGAGACCCAGTACTTC. Translating it yields CAISRDRAETQYF.

The J gene is TRBJ1-2, the V gene TRBV25-1; D is unresolved. CDR3 length: 14 amino acids. Germline CDR1 and CDR2: MGHDK and SYGVNS. V lost 1 base, J lost 4 bases, and 10 bases lay in between. The DNA of the CDR3 is TGTGCCAGCAGTGAATCCCCCAAGCTCTATGGCTACACCTTC. Translating it yields CASSESPKLYGYTF.

The chain employs TRBV5-1 and TRBJ1-1; the D gene is possibly TRBD1 (5 bases). Germline V gives CDR1 SGHRS, CDR2 YFSETQ. The CDR3 is made up of 16 amino acids. V dropped 0 bases and J dropped 1 base, with 13 bases sitting between them. CDR3 amino acids: CASSLEWVGANTEAFF. Here the CDR3 DNA reads TGCGCCAGCAGCTTGGAGTGGGTAGGGGCGAACACTGAAGCTTTCTTT.

This CDR3 is CASRSNLQTGGPSPLHF. The CDR3 DNA is TGTGCCAGCAGATCAAACCTACAGACAGGGGGCCCGTCACCCCTCCACTTT. This rearrangement joins TRBV27 to TRBJ1-6, with 10 bases lining up with TRBD1. With V trimmed by 6 bases and J by 10 bases, 15 bases remained unmatched. The CDR3 is made up of 17 amino acids. Germline assignment: CDR1 MNHEY and CDR2 SMNVEV (reference sequence).

The gene calls are TRBV29-1 and TRBJ2-2, with D hard to call. This CDR3 has 11 residues. Per the germline V gene, CDR1 is SQVTM and CDR2 is ANQGSEA. The V end was cut by 4 bases, the J end by 6 bases, with 6 bases between. The CDR3: CSVALSGELFF. The DNA for the CDR3 is TGCAGCGTTGCACTTTCCGGGGAGCTGTTTTTT.

This sequence joins TRBV25-1 and TRBJ2-5; D remains unclear. The length of the CDR3 is 12 residues. Trimming pared 0 bases from V and 4 bases from J, leaving 3 bases between. CDR1 and CDR2 (germline): MGHDK, SYGVNS. The CDR3 sequence is CASSEYRETQYF. The CDR3 DNA sequence: TGTGCCAGCAGTGAATATAGAGAGACCCAGTACTTC. Looking up the rest from reference TRBV25-1 and TRBJ2-5 gives the full variable domain: EADIYQTPRYLVIGTGKKITLECSQTMGHDKMYWYQQDPGMELHLIHYSYGVNSTEKGDLSSESTVSRIRTEHFPLTLESARPSHTSQYLCASSEYRETQYFGPGTRLLVL.

The genes are TRBV3-1 (or the pseudogene TRBV3-2) and TRBJ1-2, with 8 bases identical to TRBD1. The germline V gene has CDR1 LGHDT and CDR2 YNNKEL (reference sequence). V was pared by 0 bases and J by 5 bases, with 14 bases of the junction left unmatched. The CDR3 covers 18 residues. The CDR3 loop is CASSQDFSGGEPLYGYTF. In nucleotides, the CDR3 is TGTGCCAGCAGCCAAGATTTCTCAGGGGGCGAACCACTTTATGGCTACACCTTC.

J is TRBJ1-1 and V is TRBV29-1; TRBD1 is a possible D gene (5 bases). Between the trimmed V and J ends, which lost 8 bases and 6 bases, there was a span of 13 bases. This CDR3 comprises 11 residues. The germline CDR1 and CDR2 sequences are SQVTM and ANQGSEA. CDR3 region: CSHLSGAEAFF. For the CDR3, the DNA is TGCAGCCACTTGTCGGGGGCTGAAGCTTTCTTT. The full variable domain, completed using reference TRBV29-1 and TRBJ1-1, is SAVISQKPSRDICQRGTSLTIQCQVDSQVTMMFWYRQQPGQSLTLIATANQGSEATYESGFVIDKFPISRPNLTFSTLTVSNMSPEDSSIYLCSHLSGAEAFFGQGTRLTVV.

This chain joins TRBV7-3 and TRBJ2-3; 7 nucleotides align to TRBD2. The ends lost 8 bases at V and 2 bases at J; junction bases unmatched: 13. Per germline, CDR1 SGHTA and CDR2 FQGTGA. The CDR3 has 16 residues. The CDR3 loop reads CASSKGRGAVTDTQYF. CDR3 nucleotides: TGTGCCAGCTCAAAGGGGAGGGGAGCGGTCACAGATACGCAGTATTTT. Full variable domain (remainder filled in from reference TRBV7-3 and TRBJ2-3): GAGVSQTPSNKVTEKGKYVELRCDPISGHTALYWYRQSLGQGPEFLIYFQGTGAADDSGLPNDRFFAVRPEGSVSTLKIQRTERGDSAVYLCASSKGRGAVTDTQYFGPGTRLTVL.